The next 19 T cell receptor beta chains were all read from a single sample in a study of T cells after yellow fever vaccination. TCRdb called the 5' RACE reads again in MiXCR, with one record for every CDR3 protein. Among about 350,000 distinct CDR3 sequences, roughly an eighth were seen once, and the ten largest hold 2.5% to 4%. The sequencing here drew on CD4+ T cells sorted from PBMCs, taken 15 days after the yellow fever booster vaccination. The origin of the receptors is a man between 18 and 29 years old who received the YFV17D yellow fever vaccine.

The chain joins TRBV19 to TRBJ2-2; 7 nucleotides agree with TRBD1. The V and J ends lost 7 bases and 6 bases, in that order; junction bases with no gene match: 8. This CDR3 has 14 residues. CDR1 LNHDA and CDR2 SQIVND come from the germline V gene (reference sequence). The CDR3 region is CASTWTGIAGELFF. The CDR3, as DNA: TGTGCCAGTACCTGGACAGGCATCGCCGGGGAGCTGTTTTTT. Variable domain in full (rest from reference TRBV19 and TRBJ2-2): DGGITQSPKYLFRKEGQNVTLSCEQNLNHDAMYWYRQDPGQGLRLIYYSQIVNDFQKGDIAEGYSVSREKKESFPLTVTSAQKNPTAFYLCASTWTGIAGELFFGEGSRLTVL.

Remarks on this clonotype: One end of the junction is discordant with germline, which a read error may explain. The chain uses TRBV19 and TRBJ2-7; 8 bases line up with TRBD1. There are 17 residues in the CDR3. The germline V gene encodes CDR1 LNHDA and CDR2 SQIVND (reference sequence). CDR3: CASSLEPGGGRSYEQYF. As DNA, the CDR3 is TGTGCCAGTAGTTTAGAACCAGGGGGCGGACGATCCTACGAGCAGTACTTC. Full variable domain (missing parts from reference TRBV19 and TRBJ2-7): DGGITQSPKYLFRKEGQNVTLSCEQNLNHDAMYWYRQDPGQGLRLIYYSQIVNDFQKGDIAEGYSVSREKKESFPLTVTSAQKNPTAFYLCASSLEPGGGRSYEQYFGPGTRLTVT.

The chain couples TRBV12-3 or TRBV12-4 to TRBJ1-3, with D unresolved. Trimming removed 2 bases at V and 0 bases at J, with 5 bases between. This CDR3 has 14 amino acids. The CDR3 protein is CASSLKSSGNTIYF. CDR3 sequence (DNA): TGTGCCAGCAGTTTAAAGTCCTCTGGAAACACCATATATTTT.

This clonotype came up a few times. The V call is TRBV10-3, the J call TRBJ2-3; 10 bases are a match to TRBD1. This CDR3 is 14 amino acids long. Germline CDR1 ENHRY, CDR2 SYGVKD. V was clipped by 9 bases and J by 2 bases; unmatched bases: 5. The chain's CDR3 is CAIEDRGNTDTQYF. The DNA of the CDR3 is TGTGCCATAGAGGACAGGGGGAACACAGATACGCAGTATTTT.

The table lists this clonotype with a few counts. This chain joins TRBV7-2 and TRBJ1-5; the D is unclear. With 5 bases removed from V and 2 bases from J, the gap between germline ends came to 19 bases. The CDR3 has 17 amino acids. The germline CDR1 and CDR2 sequences are SGHTA and FQGNSA. The CDR3 coding sequence is TGTGCCAGCAGCCCTTACACTCCAGTCATAGGCAATCAGCCCCAGCATTTT. Residues: CASSPYTPVIGNQPQHF. The whole variable domain, remainder taken from reference TRBV7-2 and TRBJ1-5, is GAGVSQSPSNKVTEKGKDVELRCDPISGHTALYWYRQSLGQGLEFLIYFQGNSAPDKSGLPSDRFSAERTGGSVSTLTIQRTQQEDSAVYLCASSPYTPVIGNQPQHFGDGTRLSIL.

V is TRBV4-3 and J is TRBJ1-2; D may be TRBD1 (5 bases). Germline V gene sequence: CDR1 LGHNA, CDR2 YSLEER. V was cut by 4 bases and J by 7 bases, with 13 bases left in between. This CDR3 contains 13 residues. In nucleotides, the CDR3 is TGCGCCAGCAGCCGTCGGGACGGACTTGGCTACACCTTC. It yields the protein CASSRRDGLGYTF.

This CDR3 is CASSSNRIANTEAFF. Here the CDR3 DNA reads TGTGCCAGCAGCTCCAACCGAATCGCAAACACTGAAGCTTTCTTT. J is TRBJ1-1 and V is TRBV5-4; no reliable D call. CDR1 and CDR2 from the germline V gene are SGHNT and YYREEE (reference sequence). CDR3 length: 15 amino acids. V lost 3 bases and J lost 2, with 14 bases in between.

This chain links TRBV29-1 with TRBJ1-2; D unclear. The CDR3 consists of 9 residues. Germline loops: CDR1 SQVTM, CDR2 ANQGSEA. CDR3 in DNA: TGCACCACCTCGCATGGCTACACCTTC. This codes for CTTSHGYTF.

The chain carries TRBV6-5 and TRBJ1-1; the match to TRBD1 covers 8 bases. J lost 7 bases, V lost 7 bases, and 11 bases had no gene match. Per germline, CDR1 MNHEY and CDR2 SVGAGI. The CDR3 is 14 amino acids. This CDR3 is CASIGPGGISEAFF. DNA of the CDR3: TGTGCCAGCATCGGGCCAGGGGGCATTAGTGAAGCTTTCTTT.

The table lists this clonotype with many counts. An end of the junction differs from the germline gene, which may be a read error. The J gene is TRBJ2-3, the V gene TRBV5-1, with TRBD2 matching 8 bases. There are 15 residues in the CDR3. Germline CDR1 SGHRS, CDR2 YFSETQ. CDR3 sequence (DNA): TGTGCCAGCAGTTTACCGGGGGGGGGCACAGATACGCAGTATTTT. Protein: CASSLPGGGTDTQYF. The variable domain in full, with the rest retrieved from reference TRBV5-1 and TRBJ2-3, is KAGVTQTPRYLIKTRGQQVTLSCSPISGHRSVSWYQQTPGQGLQFLFEYFSETQRNKGNFPGRFSGRQFSNSRSEMNVSTLELGDSALYLCASSLPGGGTDTQYFGPGTRLTVL.

This sequence joins TRBV4-2 and TRBJ1-1, with a tentative D call TRBD1 (5 bases). The CDR3 is 16 residues long. The germline gives CDR1 LGHNA, CDR2 YNFKEQ. The V and J ends lost 0 bases and 6 bases respectively, with 17 bases between them. CDR3 coding DNA: TGTGCCAGCAGCCAAGATCCAGGGCTTGGTGTCTCTGAAGCTTTCTTT. Protein: CASSQDPGLGVSEAFF.

The chain links TRBV20-1 to TRBJ1-1, with no clear D. The CDR3 covers 10 residues. From germline, CDR1 is DFQATT and CDR2 SNEGSKA (reference sequence). Trimming shortened V by 6 bases and J by 7 bases, and 9 bases separated the two germline ends. The CDR3 bases are TGCAGTGCGGTTGGACTTGAAGCTTTCTTT. Encoded protein: CSAVGLEAFF.

V is TRBV20-1 and J is TRBJ2-1, with D perhaps given as TRBD1 or TRBD2 (5 bases each). CDR1 and CDR2 from the germline V gene are DFQATT and SNEGSKA (reference sequence). CDR3 length: 13 residues. The V end lost 1 base, the J end lost 7 bases, and 11 bases lay between the germline ends. This CDR3 reads CSARAGPRNEQFF. DNA of the CDR3: TGCAGTGCTAGAGCGGGGCCAAGGAATGAGCAGTTCTTC.

In this sample, this clonotype turned up once. The chain recombines TRBV6-5 with TRBJ2-7, with TRBD1 as a possible D gene (6 bases). Germline CDR1 and CDR2: MNHEY and SVGAGI. V was cut by 5 bases and J by 0 bases, with 14 bases left in between. This CDR3 has 15 residues. CDR3 loop: CASSNGQPTSYEQYF. CDR3 DNA: TGTGCCAGCAGTAATGGACAGCCCACCTCCTACGAGCAGTACTTC.

The rearrangement joins TRBV5-1 to TRBJ2-7, with 7 nucleotides matching TRBD1. Germline loops: CDR1 SGHRS, CDR2 YFSETQ. Losses at the gene ends were 5 bases for V and 3 bases for J; bases not matched to a gene: 2. CDR3 length equals 12 residues. The CDR3 DNA reads TGCGCCAGCAGTGGGACAGACTACGAGCAGTACTTC. Protein sequence: CASSGTDYEQYF.

The chain is built from TRBV20-1 and TRBJ1-6, with D possibly matching TRBD1 (6 bases). Germline-derived CDR1 and CDR2 are DFQATT and SNEGSKA (reference sequence). Trimming shortened V by 0 bases and J by 8 bases, and 11 bases separated the two germline ends. The length of the CDR3 is 14 residues. In nucleotides, the CDR3 is TGCAGTGCTAGAGAGAGGTCAGGGGATTCACCCCTCCACTTT. Translating gives CSARERSGDSPLHF.

The genes are TRBV5-1 and TRBJ2-2; D might be TRBD2 (6 bases). The CDR3 has 15 residues. Trimming removed 4 bases from V and 7 bases from J, with 17 bases in between. Germline V CDR1 and CDR2: SGHRS, YFSETQ. CDR3 in amino acids: CASSPAGGLGGELFF. CDR3 DNA: TGCGCCAGCAGCCCCGCAGGAGGGCTGGGCGGGGAGCTGTTTTTT.

The chain couples TRBV4-1 to TRBJ1-5, with 9 bases aligning to TRBD1. In germline, CDR1 is MGHRA, CDR2 YSYEKL. V shed 1 base, J shed 0 bases, and the junction held 4 bases outside the gene matches. This CDR3 contains 17 residues. As DNA, the CDR3 is TGCGCCAGCAGCCAAGTAACAGGGGGCCGTAGCAATCAGCCCCAGCATTTT. Translating it yields CASSQVTGGRSNQPQHF.

The CDR3 protein is CATGPGRDTQYF. The CDR3 DNA sequence: TGTGCCACCGGCCCTGGAAGAGATACGCAGTATTTT. The chain recombines TRBV24-1 with TRBJ2-3; D not resolved. Trimming left V 9 bases short and J 5 bases short, with 11 bases between. This CDR3 contains 12 residues. CDR1 and CDR2 from the germline V gene are KGHDR and SFDVKD.